This T cell receptor beta chain was captured in a study of CD8 T cells in ankylosing spondylitis. Findings of the study overall: Earlier studies detected some motif variants in reactive arthritis synovial fluid and blood.

TCRdb fed the 5' RACE reads into MiXCR, producing one record per CDR3 protein. The sample carries about 230,000 distinct CDR3 sequences, roughly 8% recorded once. This clonotype was observed at least ten times. Its antigen is currently unknown. V shed 0 bases and J shed 0 bases, with 6 bases lying between them. The CDR3 is 14 amino acids. The germline V gene has CDR1 DFQATT and CDR2 SNEGSKA (reference sequence). The chain links TRBV20-1 to TRBJ1-3; D gene ambiguous. Material: blood, either unsorted or a sorted T cell fraction (not recorded which). This clonotype was sampled from a female donor with ankylosing spondylitis or in good health (not recorded which). The CDR3 spells CSAREGSSGNTIYF. CDR3 coding DNA: TGCAGTGCTAGAGAAGGGAGCTCTGGAAACACCATATATTTT.